A selection of T cell receptor beta chains follows, all from one sample in a study of blood T cells in healthy people across ages. One entry per CDR3 protein, called by TCRdb with MiXCR from the 5' RACE reads. The data show some 700,000 distinct CDR3 sequences, roughly two fifths seen once. Sequenced: blood. The receptors shown here come from a woman aged 60-75 years in good health. Each CDR3 is given with its conserved first and last residue. Fields, in order: V gene, clone size, J gene, D gene, CDR3 DNA, CDR3 protein. The D gene is left open where the match is weak. Clone size is given for some rows only: seen once, a few or many times, or a class if the clone is expanded.

>TRBV29-1|.|TRBJ2-3|TRBD2
TGCAGCGTTACGTGGGGGGGGAGCACAGATACGCAGTATTTT
CSVTWGGSTDTQYF
>TRBV6-1|few|TRBJ1-5|TRBD1
TGTGCCAGCAGTGAACTGGACAGGGGCTCAGGATCCCAGCATTTT
CASSELDRGSGSQHF
>TRBV27|.|TRBJ2-7|TRBD1
TGTGCCAGCAGTTCTAGAGGGACAGGGGGCCATGGGGAGCAGTACTTC
CASSSRGTGGHGEQYF
>TRBV27|.|TRBJ2-5|TRBD1
TGTGCCAGCAGTGCCACCCGACAGGGGGGAGAGACCCAGTACTTC
CASSATRQGGETQYF
>TRBV2|.|TRBJ2-3|TRBD2
TGTGCCAGCAGTGTGACTAGCGGGGGCGCGCGGGCCTTCACAGATACGCAGTATTTT
CASSVTSGGARAFTDTQYF
>TRBV27|many|TRBJ2-5|TRBD2
TGTGCCAGCAGTTTAATAGCGGGAGGCGAGCAAGAGACCCAGTACTTC
CASSLIAGGEQETQYF
>TRBV14|few|TRBJ2-7|.
TGTGCCAGCAGCGACGGACGCTGGAGGAACTCCTACGAGCAGTACTTC
CASSDGRWRNSYEQYF
>TRBV20-1|.|TRBJ2-2|.
TGCAGTGCTAGAGATCTCCCCACCGGGGAGCTGTTTTTT
CSARDLPTGELFF
>TRBV5-4|few|TRBJ1-2|.
TGTGCCAGCAGCTTGGCCGGTCAGTTCATGGTGGATGGCTACACCTTC
CASSLAGQFMVDGYTF
>TRBV11-2|.|TRBJ2-1|.
TGTGCCAGCAGCTTAATGGGAGTAGGTCGGTGGGGCAATGAGCAGTTCTTC
CASSLMGVGRWGNEQFF
>TRBV7-9|.|TRBJ2-5|TRBD2
TGTGCCAGCAGCCCCGGCCTAGCGGGGGGTTGGAATGAGCAGTACTTC
CASSPGLAGGWNEQYF
>TRBV27|few|TRBJ2-2|TRBD2
TGTGCCAGCAGTTTATCCCGCGGTGCGGGAGGACACACCGGGGAGCTGTTTTTT
CASSLSRGAGGHTGELFF
>TRBV29-1|.|TRBJ2-3|.
TGCAGCGTGACTATTATAGGGAGAAGCACAGATACGCAGTATTTT
CSVTIIGRSTDTQYF
>TRBV29-1|.|TRBJ2-1|.
TGCAGCGTTCATGGCAGCTACAATGAGCAGTTCTTC
CSVHGSYNEQFF
>TRBV12-3/TRBV12-4|few|TRBJ1-5|.
TGTGCCAGCAGTTTACAGGGGCCAAATCAGCCCCAGCATTTT
CASSLQGPNQPQHF
>TRBV28|.|TRBJ2-6|TRBD1
TGTGCCAGCAGTCCCGGGACAGGGCTATTAACTGGGGCCAACGTCCTGACTTTC
CASSPGTGLLTGANVLTF
>TRBV3-1|.|TRBJ2-4|TRBD2
TGTGCCAGCAGCCAAGATACAGGCCGGGGGGAGCAGTACTTC
CASSQDTGRGEQYF
>TRBV5-1|.|TRBJ2-7|TRBD2
TGCGCCAGCAGCTCTAGCGGGAGAGGCTACGAGCAGTACTTC
CASSSSGRGYEQYF
>TRBV6-2/TRBV6-3|.|TRBJ1-2|.
TGTGCCAGCAGTTACTTTTCAGGGGCTAAAGGCTACACCTTC
CASSYFSGAKGYTF
>TRBV7-2|.|TRBJ1-6|.
TGTGCCAGCAGCAGATCCGGGATCAGTAATTCACCCCTCCACTTT
CASSRSGISNSPLHF
>TRBV4-1|many|TRBJ2-4|.
TGCGCCAGCAGCCAGCCCTTTGAAGAAAACATTCAGTACTTC
CASSQPFEENIQYF
>TRBV7-2|.|TRBJ1-1|.
TGTGCCAGCAGCGAGAGGTTGAACACTGAAGCTTTCTTT
CASSERLNTEAFF
>TRBV4-2|.|TRBJ2-7|TRBD2
TGTGCCAGCAGCCGACTCGGGACTAGCGGGGGTGTCAGCTACGAGCAGTACTTC
CASSRLGTSGGVSYEQYF
>TRBV6-2/TRBV6-3|few|TRBJ1-1|.
TGTGCCAGCAGCCTCAATAGTAACGTTGGGTCTGAAGCTTTCTTT
CASSLNSNVGSEAFF
>TRBV3-1|.|TRBJ2-7|.
TGTGCCAGCAGTCGGGCAGTCAACGACGAGCAGTACTTC
CASSRAVNDEQYF
>TRBV5-1|few|TRBJ1-2|.
TGCGCCAGCAGCTTGTCGTCAGGTGAAGATGGCTACACCTTC
CASSLSSGEDGYTF
>TRBV7-8|once|TRBJ2-7|TRBD1
TGTGCCAGCAGCGCGGGCTGGACAGGGAGCTCCTACGAGCAGTACTTC
CASSAGWTGSSYEQYF
>TRBV12-3/TRBV12-4|.|TRBJ1-4|.
TGTGCCAGCAGTCCGGGACAAGGATTAGAAAAACTGTTTTTT
CASSPGQGLEKLFF
>TRBV12-3/TRBV12-4|.|TRBJ1-5|.
TGTGCCAGCCTGGCCACCAGTCAGCCCCAGCATTTT
CASLATSQPQHF
>TRBV7-9|few|TRBJ2-7|TRBD1
TGTGCCAGCAGCTTGGGGACAGCGGCCGAGCAGTACTTC
CASSLGTAAEQYF
>TRBV12-3/TRBV12-4|.|TRBJ2-6|.
TGTGCCAGCACCGACAGCTACTCTGGGGCCAACGTCCTGACTTTC
CASTDSYSGANVLTF